The subject of this entry is one TCR beta chain. Its antigen remains unidentified. Base qualities are not provided; no much larger clone lies one nucleotide away. The data were obtained in a study of human T cells and chemical hapten exposure (dated by TCRdb to about 2021). Broadly, across the study: For sensitization, 2% DPC in acetone was applied to a roughly 2 cm by roughly 2 cm area of upper inner arm skin. Throughout the roughly 24-week study period, patients were also given weekly therapeutic DPC doses on the scalp. Patch testing was done on the upper back using Finn chambers containing 0.01% DPC, and results were scored after 6 days according to International Contact Dermatitis Research Group standards. Alopecia areata with under or over 50% scalp involvement, alopecia totalis and alopecia universalis were represented in the patient cohort, which was mostly female. Libraries were pooled for sequencing, and variation in per-sample TCR yields was attributed mainly to small differences in library volumes within the pool. Peripheral blood TCR repertoire changes were tracked in vivo in alopecia patients during primary and secondary sensitization to the hapten diphenylcyclopropenone (DPC). Blood samples were taken from patients before sensitization (week 0) and at 2, 6 and about 24 weeks after DPC sensitization. Blood for TCR sequencing was provided by twenty-nine alopecia patients at one to four time points (pre-sensitization, 2, 6 and 24 weeks).

The CDR3 covers 14 residues, taking in both the cysteine and the phenylalanine. Only CDR3 DNA remains: 42 bases, in frame from the first base. Based on the germline V gene, the CDR1 and CDR2 sequences are SGHRS and YFSETQ. Clipping removes 4 bases from V and 5 bases from J, with 7 as the unmatched junction base count. Broader findings and caveats from the paper: After repeated subsampling, changes were observed in the strength of the expansion versus patch-test correlation and in the threshold at which the correlation became significant. DPC sensitization did not change the number of TCRs with a frequency above 1 in 1000, and there was no evidence of changes in global repertoire structure. All patients had alopecia, a presumed autoimmune disease, so their immune response might differ from that of healthy individuals. The number of PT1 expanded TCRs positively correlated with patch test score, significant at thresholds 8, 16 and 32 but not 4. Expanded TCRs formed significantly more large CDR3 similarity clusters than pre-sensitization or healthy control sets, consistent with antigen-driven responses.

To prepare the library, RACE was applied. The instrument was a NextSeq 500. During library preparation, unique molecular identifiers were attached to individual cDNA molecules so that TCRs could be counted in a quantitative, reproducible way. From each blood RNA sample, both TCR alpha and TCR beta chains were sequenced. As for how the authors treated the data: The median number of TCRs per sample was over 85,000, ranging from roughly 23,224 to 700,000. V, J and CDR3 annotation of the TCR reads was carried out using the Decombinator software suite. Every sample was subsampled to the same number of TCRs (28,000) for the PS versus PT1 abundance plots. TCRs were defined as expanded if absent before sensitization and observed at least eight times at the 2-week time point. TCRdb reprocessing: public reads trimmed at Q25 with fastp, clones called with MiXCR, in-frame beta chains kept. Entries are consolidated by CDR3 protein sequence, retaining the most common genes and DNA. The V and J calls and clone size are TCRdb's, not the authors'. This sample has 270,000 or so distinct CDR3 sequences in its table, and around 7% of those were observed once. The ten largest clones take up 0.9% to 1.5% of the sample.

The time point tag for this specimen amounts to: pre-sensitization, week 0. The intended sense of this specimen's treatment or condition label: therapeutic diphenylcyclopropenone sensitization with weekly scalp DPC. At every patch-test visit, the blood draw took place before the patch test was put on. Patients were eligible if aged 18 to 70, diagnosed with alopecia and judged suitable for DPC therapy, and pregnant patients were excluded. Unfractionated whole blood was collected in Tempus Blood RNA tubes, and total RNA was extracted from that blood. The source was whole blood, collected in connection with sensitization to the hapten diphenylcyclopropenone (DPC). The receptor chain draws on TRBV5-1 and TRBJ2-5, and TRBD1 matches 8 of the central bases. This sequence was found in a man younger than 35 with alopecia areata. Some clones in this sample may be carry-over from other donors' samples. The CDR3 protein is CASSRTGFQETQYF. The nucleotides are TGCGCCAGCAGCAGGACAGGGTTTCAGGAGACCCAGTACTTC.